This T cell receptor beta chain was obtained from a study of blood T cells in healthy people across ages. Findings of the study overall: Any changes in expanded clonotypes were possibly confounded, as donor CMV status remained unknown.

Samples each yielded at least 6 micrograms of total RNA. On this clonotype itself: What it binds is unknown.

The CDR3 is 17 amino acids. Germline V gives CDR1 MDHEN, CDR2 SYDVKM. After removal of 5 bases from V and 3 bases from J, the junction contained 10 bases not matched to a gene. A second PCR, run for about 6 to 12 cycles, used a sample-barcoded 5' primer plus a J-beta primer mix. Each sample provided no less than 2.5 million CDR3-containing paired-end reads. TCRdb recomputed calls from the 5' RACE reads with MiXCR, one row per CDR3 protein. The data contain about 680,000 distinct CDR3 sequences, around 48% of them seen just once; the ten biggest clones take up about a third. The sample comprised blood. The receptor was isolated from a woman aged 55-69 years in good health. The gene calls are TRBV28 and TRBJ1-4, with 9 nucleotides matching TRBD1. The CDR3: CASSAPRQGEANEKLFF. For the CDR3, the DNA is TGTGCCAGCAGTGCCCCCCGACAGGGGGAGGCTAATGAAAAACTGTTTTTT.